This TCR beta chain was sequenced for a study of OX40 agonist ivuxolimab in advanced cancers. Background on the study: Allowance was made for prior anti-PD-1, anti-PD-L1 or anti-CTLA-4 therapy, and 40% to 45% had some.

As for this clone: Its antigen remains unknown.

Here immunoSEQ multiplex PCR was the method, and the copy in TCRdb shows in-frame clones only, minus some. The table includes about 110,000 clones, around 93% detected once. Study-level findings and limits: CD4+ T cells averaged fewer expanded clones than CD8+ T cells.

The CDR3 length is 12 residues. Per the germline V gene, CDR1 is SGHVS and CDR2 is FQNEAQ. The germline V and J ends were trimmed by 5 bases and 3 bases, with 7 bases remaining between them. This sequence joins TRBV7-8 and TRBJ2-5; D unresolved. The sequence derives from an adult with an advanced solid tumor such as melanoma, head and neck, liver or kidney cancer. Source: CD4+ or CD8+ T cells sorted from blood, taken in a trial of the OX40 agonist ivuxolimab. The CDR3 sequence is CASSPFKETQYF. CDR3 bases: TGTGCCAGCAGCCCTTTTAAAGAGACCCAGTACTTC. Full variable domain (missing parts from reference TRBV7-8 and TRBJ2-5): GAGVSQSPRYKVAKRGQDVALRCDPISGHVSLFWYQQALGQGPEFLTYFQNEAQLDKSGLPSDRFFAERPEGSVSTLKIQRTQQEDSAVYLCASSPFKETQYFGPGTRLLVL.